The 28 T cell receptor beta chains in this list originate from one sample, sequenced in a study of T cell responses to AZD1222 COVID-19 vaccine. Profiled with immunoSEQ multiplex PCR; TCRdb holds only in-frame clones, not every one. The top ten clones hold 22% of a sample with some 74,000 clones, 70% to 90% of them seen once. The sample was peripheral blood, taken on day 0 of AZD1222 vaccination. The receptors stem from an adult in good health.

The chain has TRBV13 and TRBJ2-1; D ambiguous. Trimming removed 1 base from V and 7 bases from J, with 8 bases in between. This CDR3 region has 13 residues. CDR1 PRHDT and CDR2 FYEKMQ come from the germline V gene (reference sequence). The CDR3 loop reads CASSLVGINEQFF. The CDR3 DNA sequence: TGTGCCAGCAGCTTAGTAGGCATTAATGAGCAGTTCTTC.

The chain joins TRBV28 to TRBJ1-2; 7 bases agree with TRBD1. This CDR3 comprises 14 residues. V shed 6 bases and J 3 bases; nucleotides not matched to a gene: 7. In germline, CDR1 is MDHEN, CDR2 SYDVKM. The CDR3: CASRTTGLDYGYTF. DNA of the CDR3: TGTGCCAGCAGAACGACAGGGCTCGACTATGGCTACACCTTC.

The V gene is TRBV19, the J gene TRBJ1-5; 9 bases are a match to TRBD1. Germline CDR1 is LNHDA and CDR2 is SQIVND (reference sequence). The CDR3 has 15 amino acids. Unmatched junction bases numbered 6, after V lost 7 bases and J lost 2 bases. This CDR3 reads CASNSQGAGNQPQHF. For the CDR3, the DNA is TGTGCCAGTAACTCACAGGGGGCAGGCAATCAGCCCCAGCATTTT.

The chain links TRBV18 to TRBJ2-4, with D possibly TRBD1 on 5 matching bases. V was cut by 2 bases and J by 1 base, with 12 bases left in between. This CDR3 region has 16 residues. Germline CDR1 reads KGHSH; CDR2 reads LQKENI. This chain's CDR3 is CASSPESGRAKNIQYF. The CDR3 DNA sequence: TGTGCCAGCTCACCAGAATCAGGGCGGGCCAAAAACATTCAGTACTTC.

The V call is TRBV13, the J call TRBJ1-3; unclear D gene. The CDR3 spans 12 residues. CDR1 is PRHDT, CDR2 FYEKMQ, per germline (reference sequence). V was clipped by 4 bases and J by 11 bases, with 12 bases between them. The CDR3, as DNA: TGTGCCAGCAGCTCAGGAGTCCGGCCCATATATTTT. It codes for CASSSGVRPIYF.

The chain couples TRBV6-5 to TRBJ2-2, with a possible D match to TRBD1 (6 bases). The CDR3 extends over 13 amino acids. V lost 6 bases and J 6 bases, leaving 11 bases between the germline ends. The germline gives CDR1 MNHEY, CDR2 SVGAGI. The CDR3 DNA reads TGTGCCAGCAGGAAAACAGGGTCCGGGGAGCTGTTTTTT. This sequence encodes CASRKTGSGELFF.

CDR3 coding DNA: TGTGCCAGCAGCTTGTGGGGGCACACTGAAGCTTTCTTT. Translated: CASSLWGHTEAFF. The chain has TRBV5-4 and TRBJ1-1; TRBD1 might be the D (6 bases). The V and J ends lost 1 base and 3 bases respectively, with 7 bases between them. Germline V gene sequence: CDR1 SGHNT, CDR2 YYREEE (reference sequence). There are 13 residues in the CDR3.

V gene TRBV9 combines with J gene TRBJ2-2; D may be TRBD2 (6 bases). V was trimmed by 9 bases and J by 0 bases, leaving 12 bases between them. The CDR3 contains 14 residues. Germline V lookup: CDR1 SGDLS, CDR2 YYNGEE. The CDR3 here is CAKPGDPNTGELFF. The CDR3 DNA sequence: TGTGCCAAGCCGGGGGACCCGAACACCGGGGAGCTGTTTTTT.

In nucleotides, the CDR3 is TGTGCCTGGAGTGCGGACTCTGGAAACACCATATATTTT. Residues: CAWSADSGNTIYF. V is TRBV30 and J is TRBJ1-3; no definite D call. Germline CDR1 and CDR2: GTSNPN and SVGIG (reference sequence). The V gene lost 1 base and the J gene lost 0 bases, with 4 bases spanning the gap. This CDR3 has 13 amino acids.

The rearrangement uses TRBV4-2 and TRBJ2-7; maybe TRBD2 (6 bases). V was cut by 0 bases and J by 5 bases, with 11 bases left in between. Germline V gene sequence: CDR1 LGHNA, CDR2 YNFKEQ. There are 14 residues in the CDR3. The CDR3 nucleotides read TGTGCCAGCAGCCAAGATAAGGCGGGGAACGAGCAGTACTTC. Protein sequence: CASSQDKAGNEQYF.

The gene calls are TRBV7-8 and TRBJ2-1, with D uncertain. There are 13 residues in the CDR3. The germline CDR1 and CDR2 sequences are SGHVS and FQNEAQ. Trimming pared 3 bases from V and 12 bases from J, leaving 15 bases between. CDR3 protein: CASSLADGLLQFF. In DNA, the CDR3 is TGTGCCAGCAGCTTGGCCGATGGGCTATTGCAGTTCTTC.

The V and J genes are TRBV19 and TRBJ1-5, with D unresolved. Trimming stripped 3 bases from V and 4 bases from J, with 4 bases between. The germline CDR1 and CDR2 sequences are LNHDA and SQIVND (reference sequence). This CDR3 contains 12 residues. CDR3 in DNA: TGTGCCAGTAGTATTGGGAATCAGCCCCAGCATTTT. This sequence encodes CASSIGNQPQHF.

The chain is built from TRBV5-4 and TRBJ1-1; D not resolved. Trimming cost V 6 bases and J 0 bases, with 15 bases left between them. CDR3 length: 15 residues. CDR1 is SGHNT, CDR2 YYREEE, per germline (reference sequence). CDR3 sequence: CASTPPGSVNTEAFF. The DNA of the CDR3 is TGTGCCAGCACCCCACCTGGGTCCGTGAACACTGAAGCTTTCTTT.

The chain carries TRBV5-1 and TRBJ2-5; D may be TRBD2 (5 bases). The CDR3 runs 13 residues. Germline CDR1 is SGHRS and CDR2 is YFSETQ. V was shortened by 8 bases and J by 2 bases, with 13 bases between the two germline ends. The CDR3 nucleotides read TGCGCCAGTACTCCTAGCAGACAAGAGACCCAGTACTTC. Protein sequence: CASTPSRQETQYF.

This chain links TRBV18 with TRBJ1-1; D gene ambiguous. The CDR3 has 13 residues. Germline CDR1 KGHSH, CDR2 LQKENI. V lost 5 bases and J 4 bases, leaving 11 bases between the germline ends. The CDR3 DNA sequence: TGTGCCAGCTCAGGAGCGTCTGGCACTGAAGCTTTCTTT. As protein: CASSGASGTEAFF. The whole variable domain, remainder taken from reference TRBV18 and TRBJ1-1, is NAGVMQNPRHLVRRRGQEARLRCSPMKGHSHVYWYRQLPEEGLKFMVYLQKENIIDESGMPKERFSAEFPKEGPSILRIQQVVRGDSAAYFCASSGASGTEAFFGQGTRLTVV.

This clone has just a few counts. This sequence joins TRBV2 and TRBJ1-1; 7 positions agree with TRBD1. The CDR3 consists of 13 residues. V lost 6 bases, J lost 1 base, and 2 bases stayed unmatched. Germline CDR1 and CDR2: SNHLY and FYNNEI. The CDR3: CASSGTANTEAFF. CDR3 DNA: TGTGCCAGCAGCGGGACAGCGAACACTGAAGCTTTCTTT.

This clone was detected once. The CDR3 coding sequence is TGTGCCAGCAGTGGGACAGTTGAGCAGTACTTC. Its protein product is CASSGTVEQYF. The V gene is TRBV25-1, the J gene TRBJ2-7; D possibly corresponds to TRBD1 (6 bases). Germline CDR1 and CDR2: MGHDK and SYGVNS. The CDR3 is made up of 11 amino acids. The V gene lost 4 bases and the J gene lost 7 bases, with 8 bases spanning the gap.

This chain connects TRBV5-8 to TRBJ1-6; D unresolved. Trimming took 10 bases from V and 2 from J, leaving 13 bases between them. The CDR3 consists of 14 residues. Germline loops: CDR1 SGHTS, CDR2 YDEGEE. CDR3 loop: CAQQRGTYNSPLHF. The DNA of the CDR3 is TGTGCCCAACAACGGGGTACCTATAATTCACCCCTCCACTTT.

The V call is TRBV18, the J call TRBJ1-2; D is uncertain. Germline assignment: CDR1 KGHSH and CDR2 LQKENI. This CDR3 region has 12 residues. Trimming stripped 6 bases from V and 1 base from J, with 6 bases between. The chain's CDR3 is CASSRDNYGYTF. DNA for the CDR3: TGTGCCAGCTCCCGGGATAACTATGGCTACACCTTC.

This clone was recorded a few times. The J gene is TRBJ1-2, the V gene TRBV6-1; the D is unclear. The CDR3 is 14 residues long. Germline CDR1 MNHNS, CDR2 SASEGT. V shed 3 bases and J shed 4 bases, with 12 bases lying between them. CDR3 protein: CASSEVHSSYGYTF. In nucleotides, the CDR3 is TGTGCCAGCAGTGAGGTACATTCTAGCTATGGCTACACCTTC.

The gene calls are TRBV11-2 and TRBJ1-2, with D tentatively TRBD1 (6 bases). Trimming stripped 5 bases from V and 0 bases from J, with 13 bases between. The CDR3 totals 15 residues. CDR1 and CDR2 (germline): SGHAT, FQNNGV. The CDR3 region is CASSQGQRANYGYTF. The CDR3 nucleotides read TGTGCCAGCAGCCAAGGACAGCGAGCTAACTATGGCTACACCTTC.

The rearrangement uses TRBV24-1 and TRBJ2-1; TRBD2 matches 9 bases. The germline gives CDR1 KGHDR, CDR2 SFDVKD. V was clipped by 7 bases and J by 2 bases; unmatched bases: 11. CDR3 length equals 17 residues. CDR3 sequence: CATSHTIAGATYNEQFF. Here the CDR3 DNA reads TGTGCCACCAGCCATACTATAGCGGGGGCCACCTACAATGAGCAGTTCTTC.

The chain is built from TRBV4-1 and TRBJ2-3; D unresolved. The CDR3 length is 15 residues. Trimming left V 1 base short and J 1 base short, with 9 bases between. Looked up from germline, CDR1 is MGHRA and CDR2 is YSYEKL. Here the CDR3 reads CASSQGAGGTDTQYF. The CDR3 region has the DNA TGCGCCAGCAGCCAAGGAGCTGGGGGCACAGATACGCAGTATTTT.

The chain couples TRBV27 to TRBJ2-7; 7 positions match TRBD2. The germline V gene encodes CDR1 MNHEY and CDR2 SMNVEV (reference sequence). CDR3 length equals 14 residues. The V gene end was trimmed by 3 bases and the J gene end by 1 base; junction bases not matched to a gene: 3. CDR3 protein: CASSFGGGSYEQYF. DNA for the CDR3: TGTGCCAGCAGTTTTGGGGGGGGATCCTACGAGCAGTACTTC.

The chain has TRBV18 and TRBJ1-1, with 8 bases lining up with TRBD1. CDR3 length: 14 residues. Germline V gives CDR1 KGHSH, CDR2 LQKENI. The J segment lost 3 bases and the V segment lost 3 bases, leaving 3 bases of the junction unmatched. Written as DNA, the CDR3 is TGTGCCAGCTCACCGCAACAGGGGGACACTGAAGCTTTCTTT. Amino acid sequence: CASSPQQGDTEAFF.

This chain uses TRBV30 with TRBJ2-2, with a weak D call TRBD1 (6 bases). CDR3 length: 16 amino acids. Germline lookup yields CDR1 GTSNPN and CDR2 SVGIG (reference sequence). V was trimmed by 7 bases and J by 0 bases, leaving 18 bases between them. The CDR3 region is CAFKITTGTNTGELFF. CDR3 nucleotide sequence: TGTGCCTTTAAGATTACGACAGGAACGAACACCGGGGAGCTGTTTTTT. Full variable domain (missing parts from reference TRBV30 and TRBJ2-2): SQTIHQWPATLVQPVGSPLSLECTVEGTSNPNLYWYRQAAGRGLQLLFYSVGIGQISSEVPQNLSASRPQDRQFILSSKKLLLSDSGFYLCAFKITTGTNTGELFFGEGSRLTVL.

J is TRBJ1-2 and V is TRBV4-1, with D unresolved. Germline lookup yields CDR1 MGHRA and CDR2 YSYEKL. The CDR3 totals 14 residues. Trimming pared 1 base from V and 3 bases from J, leaving 9 bases between. For the CDR3, the DNA is TGCGCCAGCAGCCAAGTCCCGCTAGACTATGGCTACACCTTC. It translates to CASSQVPLDYGYTF.

The CDR3 spells CASRETDLNTGELFF. CDR3 nucleotides: TGCGCCAGCAGGGAGACGGACCTGAACACCGGGGAGCTGTTTTTT. V is TRBV10-2 and J is TRBJ2-2; D is uncertain. The V end was cut by 6 bases, the J end by 1 base, with 12 bases between. Germline loops: CDR1 WSHSY, CDR2 SAAADI. This CDR3 has 15 residues.